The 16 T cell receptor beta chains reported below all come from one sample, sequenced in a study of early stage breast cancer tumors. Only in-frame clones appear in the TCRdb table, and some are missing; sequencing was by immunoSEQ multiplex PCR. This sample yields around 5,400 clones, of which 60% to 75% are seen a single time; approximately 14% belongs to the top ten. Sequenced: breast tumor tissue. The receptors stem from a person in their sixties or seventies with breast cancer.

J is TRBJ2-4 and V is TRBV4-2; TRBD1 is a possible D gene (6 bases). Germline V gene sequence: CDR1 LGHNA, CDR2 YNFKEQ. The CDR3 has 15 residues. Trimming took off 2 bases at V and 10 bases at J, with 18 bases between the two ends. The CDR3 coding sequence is TGTGCCAGCAGCCAATCCACAGGGTCCCAAGCGATTCAGTACTTC. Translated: CASSQSTGSQAIQYF.

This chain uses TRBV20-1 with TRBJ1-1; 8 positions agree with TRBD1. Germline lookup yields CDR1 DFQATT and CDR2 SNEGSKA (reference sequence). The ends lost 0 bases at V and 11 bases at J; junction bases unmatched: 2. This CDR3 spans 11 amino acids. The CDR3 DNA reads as TGCAGTGCTAGAGAGACAGGGGTGGCTTTCTTT. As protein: CSARETGVAFF.

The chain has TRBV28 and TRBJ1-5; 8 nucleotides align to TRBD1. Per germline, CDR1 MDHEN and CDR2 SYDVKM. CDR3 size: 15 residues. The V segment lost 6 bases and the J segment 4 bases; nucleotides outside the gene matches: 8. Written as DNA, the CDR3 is TGTGCCAGCAGCCCGGACAGGGTAGGAAATCAGCCCCAGCATTTT. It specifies CASSPDRVGNQPQHF.

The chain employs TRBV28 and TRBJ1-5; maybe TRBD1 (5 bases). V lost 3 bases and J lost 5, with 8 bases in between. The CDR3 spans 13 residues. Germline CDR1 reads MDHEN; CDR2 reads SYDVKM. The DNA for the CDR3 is TGTGCCAGCAGTTTCGGGACCTATCAGCCCCAGCATTTT. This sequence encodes CASSFGTYQPQHF.

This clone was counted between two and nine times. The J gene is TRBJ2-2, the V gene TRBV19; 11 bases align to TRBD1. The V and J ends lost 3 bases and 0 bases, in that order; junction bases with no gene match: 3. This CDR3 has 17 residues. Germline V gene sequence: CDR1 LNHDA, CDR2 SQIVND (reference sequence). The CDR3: CASSIGTGGANTGELFF. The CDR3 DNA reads TGTGCCAGTAGTATTGGGACAGGGGGAGCGAACACCGGGGAGCTGTTTTTT. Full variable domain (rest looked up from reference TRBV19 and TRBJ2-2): DGGITQSPKYLFRKEGQNVTLSCEQNLNHDAMYWYRQDPGQGLRLIYYSQIVNDFQKGDIAEGYSVSREKKESFPLTVTSAQKNPTAFYLCASSIGTGGANTGELFFGEGSRLTVL.

The CDR3 loop is CASSQKSGGSSYEQYF. In DNA, the CDR3 is TGTGCCAGCAGCCAAAAGAGCGGGGGCTCTTCCTACGAGCAGTACTTC. J is TRBJ2-7 and V is TRBV4-2; 8 bases map to TRBD2. J gave up 1 base and V 2 bases, and 7 bases lay outside the gene matches. The CDR3 consists of 16 residues. From germline, CDR1 is LGHNA and CDR2 YNFKEQ.

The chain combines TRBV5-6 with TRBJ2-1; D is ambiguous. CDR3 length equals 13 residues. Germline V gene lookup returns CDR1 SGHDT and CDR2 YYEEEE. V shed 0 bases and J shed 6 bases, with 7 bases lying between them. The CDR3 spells CASSLVVGNEQFF. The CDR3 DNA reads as TGTGCCAGCAGCTTGGTTGTTGGCAATGAGCAGTTCTTC.

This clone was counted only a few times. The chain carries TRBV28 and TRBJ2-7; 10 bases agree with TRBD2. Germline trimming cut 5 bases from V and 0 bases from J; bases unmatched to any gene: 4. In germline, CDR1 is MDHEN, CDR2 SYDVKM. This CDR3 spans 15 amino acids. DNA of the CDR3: TGTGCCAGCAGTCTAGCGGGAGCTCCCTCCTACGAGCAGTACTTC. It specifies CASSLAGAPSYEQYF.

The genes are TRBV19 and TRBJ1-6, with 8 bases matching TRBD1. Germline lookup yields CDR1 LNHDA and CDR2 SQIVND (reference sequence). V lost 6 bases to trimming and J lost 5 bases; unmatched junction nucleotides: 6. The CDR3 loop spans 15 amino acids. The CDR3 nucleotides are TGTGCCAGTAGAGGGACAGGAAGAAATAATTCACCCCTCCACTTT. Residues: CASRGTGRNNSPLHF.

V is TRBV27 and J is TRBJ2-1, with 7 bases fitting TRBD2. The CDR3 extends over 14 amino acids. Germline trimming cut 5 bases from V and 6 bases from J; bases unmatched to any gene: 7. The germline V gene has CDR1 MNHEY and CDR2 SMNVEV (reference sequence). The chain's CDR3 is CASSPGGMTNEQFF. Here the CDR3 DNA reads TGTGCCAGCAGTCCCGGGGGGATGACCAATGAGCAGTTCTTC.

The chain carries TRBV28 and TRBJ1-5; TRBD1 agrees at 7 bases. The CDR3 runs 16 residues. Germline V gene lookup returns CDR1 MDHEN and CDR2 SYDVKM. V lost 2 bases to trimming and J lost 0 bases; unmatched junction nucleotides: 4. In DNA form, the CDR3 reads TGTGCCAGCAGTTTACGACAGGGCAATAGCAATCAGCCCCAGCATTTT. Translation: CASSLRQGNSNQPQHF.

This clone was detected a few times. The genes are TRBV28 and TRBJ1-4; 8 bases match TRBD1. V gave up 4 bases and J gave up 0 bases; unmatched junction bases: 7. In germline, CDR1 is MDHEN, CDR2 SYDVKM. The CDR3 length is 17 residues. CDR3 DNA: TGTGCCAGCAGTTCTCACAGGGGGGGGCCAACTAATGAAAAACTGTTTTTT. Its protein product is CASSSHRGGPTNEKLFF.

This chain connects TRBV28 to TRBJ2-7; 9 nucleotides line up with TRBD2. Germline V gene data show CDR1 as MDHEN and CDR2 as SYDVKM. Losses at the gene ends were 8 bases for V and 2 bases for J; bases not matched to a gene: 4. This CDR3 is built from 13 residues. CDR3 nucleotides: TGTGCCAGCCAGACTAGCGGTACCTACGAGCAGTACTTC. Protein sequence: CASQTSGTYEQYF.

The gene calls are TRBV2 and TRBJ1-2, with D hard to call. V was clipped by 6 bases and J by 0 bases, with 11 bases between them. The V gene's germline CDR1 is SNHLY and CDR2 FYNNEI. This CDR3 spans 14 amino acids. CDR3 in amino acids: CASRPYVANYGYTF. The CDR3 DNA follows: TGTGCCAGCAGACCATACGTAGCTAACTATGGCTACACCTTC.

The CDR3 region is CASRPSPGESDEQYF. CDR3 bases: TGCGCCAGCAGACCCTCGCCAGGGGAGTCCGACGAGCAGTACTTC. This rearrangement joins TRBV10-1 to TRBJ2-7; tentative D call: TRBD1 (6 bases). V was cut by 6 bases and J by 5 bases, with 20 bases left in between. The CDR3 consists of 15 residues. Germline loops: CDR1 WNHNN, CDR2 SYGVQD (reference sequence).

The CDR3 region has the DNA TGCGCCAGCAGTGCCGGACCCGACGACACTGAAGCTTTCTTT. Protein: CASSAGPDDTEAFF. The rearrangement uses TRBV10-2 and TRBJ1-1, with D uncertain. CDR3 length: 14 amino acids. Trimming cost V 4 bases and J 3 bases, with 12 bases left between them. Germline CDR1 is WSHSY and CDR2 is SAAADI.